One and the same sample provided the 24 T cell receptor beta chains below, sequenced in a study of Graves' ophthalmopathy and Graves' hyperthyroidism. Investigators amplified TCR beta CDR3 regions from RNA transcripts. HTBI primers were employed in first-round RT-PCR, then a second-round multiplex PCR followed. TCRdb fed the multiplex PCR reads into MiXCR, producing one record per CDR3 protein. The table has roughly 220,000 distinct CDR3 sequences, about 46% seen once. The sample taken for sequencing was peripheral blood. The receptors were gathered from an adult man with Graves' ophthalmopathy.

Only one count was recorded for this clonotype. The chain recombines TRBV7-2 with TRBJ2-7, with D possibly being TRBD2 (6 bases). This CDR3 is 12 amino acids long. V dropped 5 bases and J dropped 7 bases, with 12 bases sitting between them. CDR1 and CDR2 (germline): SGHTA, FQGNSA. CDR3 amino acids: CASSPMGGEQYF. The DNA for the CDR3 is TGTGCCAGCAGCCCCATGGGGGGTGAGCAGTACTTC.

This clonotype turned up a few times. The V and J genes are TRBV10-2 and TRBJ1-1, with no clear D. CDR1 and CDR2 (germline): WSHSY, SAAADI. The CDR3 runs to 13 residues. Trimming removed 3 bases from V and 3 bases from J, with 8 bases in between. The CDR3 spells CASSEPGDTEAFF. The DNA of the CDR3 is TGCGCCAGCAGTGAACCTGGGGACACTGAAGCTTTCTTT.

Turning to this clonotype: The junction departs from germline at one end; a sequencing error may be responsible. V and J are TRBV10-1 and TRBJ2-7; D call uncertain. The CDR3 is 12 residues long. CDR1 and CDR2 from the germline V gene are WNHNN and SYGVQD (reference sequence). The CDR3, as DNA: TGTGCTAGATCCCCAAGGTCCTACGAGCAGTACTTC. The encoded protein is CARSPRSYEQYF.

The chain joins TRBV29-1 to TRBJ2-7; no reliable D call. This CDR3 has 14 amino acids. Germline-derived CDR1 and CDR2 are SQVTM and ANQGSEA. The CDR3 nucleotides read TGCAGTGCTAGAAGCCAGAGGACCCCCTACGAGCAGTACTTC. Amino acids: CSARSQRTPYEQYF.

This sequence joins TRBV4-1 and TRBJ1-3; D is unresolved. Germline CDR1 MGHRA, CDR2 YSYEKL. V lost 1 base, J lost 4 bases, and 5 bases lay in between. The CDR3 length is 13 residues. The CDR3 spells CASSQARGNTIYF. The DNA of the CDR3 is TGCGCCAGCAGCCAAGCTCGAGGAAACACCATATATTTT.

This clonotype was observed a handful of times. The chain carries TRBV19 and TRBJ1-6; maybe TRBD1 (5 bases). The germline CDR1 and CDR2 sequences are LNHDA and SQIVND (reference sequence). V lost 7 bases and J lost 9, with 16 bases in between. CDR3 length: 14 amino acids. CDR3 amino acids: CASTYQGGISPLHF. CDR3 in DNA: TGTGCCAGTACCTATCAGGGCGGGATTTCACCCCTCCACTTT.

This clonotype was detected only a few times. This sequence joins TRBV24-1 and TRBJ2-6, with 11 bases lining up with TRBD1. CDR3 size: 19 residues. CDR1 KGHDR and CDR2 SFDVKD come from the germline V gene. V shed 4 bases and J 0 bases; nucleotides not matched to a gene: 7. This CDR3 is CATSERTGTGGSGANVLTF. CDR3 coding DNA: TGTGCCACCAGTGAAAGAACCGGGACAGGGGGCTCTGGGGCCAACGTCCTGACTTTC.

This clonotype was seen ten or more times. One end of the junction varies from germline; a read error may be responsible. This chain connects TRBV10-3 to TRBJ2-7, with D perhaps TRBD1 (5 bases). This CDR3 comprises 12 residues. Germline-derived CDR1 and CDR2 are ENHRY and SYGVKD. The CDR3 spells CAISESAGLRLF. The CDR3 coding sequence is TGTGCCATCAGTGAGTCGGCAGGGCTAAGGCTGTTC.

V usage is TRBV20-1 and J usage is TRBJ1-1; tentative D call: TRBD1 (6 bases). The V and J ends lost 4 bases and 0 bases respectively, with 24 bases between them. The germline V gene encodes CDR1 DFQATT and CDR2 SNEGSKA (reference sequence). The CDR3 is 18 amino acids. The CDR3 DNA reads as TGCAGTGCTAACTCTCTAACCGGGACACGGGCCGTGAACACTGAAGCTTTCTTT. It yields the protein CSANSLTGTRAVNTEAFF.

This clonotype came up a few times. This chain joins TRBV12-3 or TRBV12-4 and TRBJ2-5; D may be TRBD2 (5 bases). This CDR3 comprises 16 residues. With 6 bases removed from V and 5 bases from J, the gap between germline ends came to 22 bases. CDR3 DNA: TGTGCCAGCAGCCCAGCGGTAGACTCTGTACTTGAGACCCAGTACTTC. As protein: CASSPAVDSVLETQYF.

This clonotype was counted many times. The chain carries TRBV2 and TRBJ2-5; D gene unclear. Trimming pared 3 bases from V and 2 bases from J, leaving 4 bases between. Germline V CDR1 and CDR2: SNHLY, FYNNEI. This CDR3 has 12 residues. DNA for the CDR3: TGTGCCAGCAGTGAGCAGCAAGAGACCCAGTACTTC. This encodes CASSEQQETQYF.

The chain combines TRBV7-9 with TRBJ1-2; tentatively, D is TRBD1 (6 bases). Germline values: CDR1 SEHNR, CDR2 FQNEAQ (reference sequence). There are 14 residues in the CDR3. Trimming removed 4 bases from V and 0 bases from J, with 9 bases in between. The CDR3 DNA sequence: TGTGCCAGCAGCTCAGGGGACTCTAACTATGGCTACACCTTC. It is translated as CASSSGDSNYGYTF. The variable domain in full, completed from reference TRBV7-9 and TRBJ1-2, reads DTGVSQNPRHKITKRGQNVTFRCDPISEHNRLYWYRQTLGQGPEFLTYFQNEAQLEKSRLLSDRFSAERPKGSFSTLEIQRTEQGDSAMYLCASSSGDSNYGYTFGSGTRLTVV.

Notes on this clonotype: Since a much larger clone is just one base distant, this may be a read error. The chain has TRBV29-1 and TRBJ2-5; 8 bases are a match to TRBD2. The CDR3 totals 16 residues. CDR1 SQVTM and CDR2 ANQGSEA come from the germline V gene. Here the CDR3 reads CSVCPGGSGIKEAQYF. CDR3 DNA: TGCAGCGTTTGCCCCGGGGGTAGCGGGATCAAAGAGGCCCAGTACTTC.

Turning to this clonotype: The junction and the germline gene differ at one end; a read error may be behind it. The chain has TRBV7-9 and TRBJ1-4; 7 positions agree with TRBD1. This CDR3 is 14 amino acids long. Germline V gives CDR1 SEHNR, CDR2 FQNEAQ (reference sequence). The CDR3 sequence is CASSSDREGEKLIF. Here the CDR3 DNA reads TGTGCCAGCAGCTCCGACAGGGAAGGAGAAAAACTGATTTTT.

The sample holds a few counts of this clonotype. The V call is TRBV19, the J call TRBJ1-1; unclear D gene. In germline, CDR1 is LNHDA, CDR2 SQIVND (reference sequence). The V end was cut by 6 bases, the J end by 4 bases, with 9 bases between. CDR3 size: 12 residues. The DNA of the CDR3 is TGTGCCAGTAGGGGTGCTGGCACTGAAGCTTTCTTT. Encoded protein: CASRGAGTEAFF.

The table lists this clonotype with a few counts. CDR3 nucleotide sequence: TGTGCCAGTAGTATGGGCAGCCGCTCCTATAATTCACCCCTCCACTTT. Its protein product is CASSMGSRSYNSPLHF. This chain connects TRBV19 to TRBJ1-6; D not certain. This CDR3 region has 16 residues. Per germline, CDR1 LNHDA and CDR2 SQIVND (reference sequence). Trimming took off 3 bases at V and 0 bases at J, with 9 bases between the two ends.

This clonotype came up a few times. The rearrangement uses TRBV12-3 or TRBV12-4 and TRBJ1-2; 8 bases line up with TRBD1. V lost 5 bases, J lost 8 bases, and 4 bases stayed unmatched. The CDR3 spans 12 residues. CDR3 sequence (DNA): TGTGCCAGCAGTATACAGGGGGACGGCTACACCTTC. As protein: CASSIQGDGYTF.

Points on this clonotype: Germline and junction disagree at one end, which may indicate a read error. The chain joins TRBV10-3 to TRBJ1-2; TRBD1 is a possible D gene (5 bases). Germline CDR1 ENHRY, CDR2 SYGVKD. The CDR3 extends over 16 amino acids. CDR3 sequence: CASSEGRQAQGYGYTF. The DNA for the CDR3 is TGTGCCAGCAGTGAAGGAAGGCAGGCCCAGGGCTATGGCTACACCTTC.

J is TRBJ2-5 and V is TRBV29-1; 9 positions agree with TRBD1. The DNA end favors TRBJ2-7, so the J call may be wrong. The CDR3 totals 13 residues. Germline-derived CDR1 and CDR2 are SQVTM and ANQGSEA. The DNA for the CDR3 is TGCAGCTTTAGGAGGACAGGGGACCACGAGCAGTACTTC. Residues: CSFRRTGDHEQYF.

The J gene is TRBJ2-7, the V gene TRBV4-1; TRBD2 aligns across 7 bases. Germline V lookup: CDR1 MGHRA, CDR2 YSYEKL. The CDR3 extends over 16 amino acids. V lost 4 bases, J lost 2 bases, and 11 bases stayed unmatched. CDR3 in amino acids: CASSPTPARGAYEQYF. CDR3 DNA: TGCGCCAGCAGCCCCACTCCGGCACGGGGGGCCTACGAGCAGTACTTC.

This chain links TRBV12-3 or TRBV12-4 with TRBJ2-2, with D unresolved. V was shortened by 2 bases and J by 3 bases, with 10 bases between the two germline ends. CDR3 length: 15 residues. DNA for the CDR3: TGTGCCAGCAGTTTAAGTGTTAGGGACACCGGGGAGCTGTTTTTT. Its protein product is CASSLSVRDTGELFF.

The CDR3 region has the DNA TGTGCCAGCAGTGCTATGCGGGGGGTGAGGGATACGCAGTATTTT. Protein: CASSAMRGVRDTQYF. The V call is TRBV2, the J call TRBJ2-3, with 8 bases identical to TRBD2. With 4 bases clipped from V and 6 bases from J, the junction kept 9 bases outside the gene matches. Germline V CDR1 and CDR2: SNHLY, FYNNEI. The CDR3 is 15 amino acids.

The chain has TRBV5-1 and TRBJ1-3; D call uncertain. The CDR3 length is 15 residues. V lost 1 base and J lost 0, with 8 bases in between. The V gene's germline CDR1 is SGHRS and CDR2 YFSETQ. The CDR3 sequence: CASSLTTSSGNTIYF. In nucleotides, the CDR3 is TGCGCCAGCAGCTTGACCACCAGCTCTGGAAACACCATATATTTT.

The gene calls are TRBV6-6 and TRBJ1-1, with D hard to call. CDR3 length equals 11 residues. V gave up 4 bases and J gave up 6 bases, with 6 bases separating them. Looked up from germline, CDR1 is MNHNY and CDR2 is SVGAGI (reference sequence). CDR3 coding DNA: TGTGCCAGCAGTTGGGAGTCTGAAGCTTTCTTT. Protein product: CASSWESEAFF.